The following is a TCR beta chain sequence with its context. The sample is drawn from a study of T cell responses to AZD1222 COVID-19 vaccine. Per germline, CDR1 MNHEY and CDR2 SVGAGI. The CDR3 has 15 amino acids. V was pared by 6 bases and J by 5 bases, with 6 bases of the junction left unmatched. TCRdb's copy holds only in-frame clones and misses some; the assay was immunoSEQ multiplex PCR. In the table there are around 94,000 clones, roughly 84% of which are singletons. The sample here was peripheral blood, taken on day 0 of AZD1222 vaccination. This TCR derives from an adult in good health. V gene TRBV6-5 combines with J gene TRBJ2-2; 10 bases map to TRBD1. In DNA, the CDR3 is TGTGCCAGCAGCCTGGGACAGGGGCGGACCGGGGAGCTGTTTTTT. It specifies CASSLGQGRTGELFF.